The clone carrying this TCR beta chain was counted between two and nine times. Its matching antigen is unknown. TCR alpha and TCR beta cDNA libraries carrying sample barcodes and UMIs were produced by 5'RACE using constant-segment primers. MiXCR, run by TCRdb on the 5' RACE reads, gives a single entry per CDR3 protein. The repertoire includes some 200,000 distinct CDR3 sequences, approximately 10% of them detected once, and 3.5% to 4% sits in the top ten. The V gene lost 7 bases and the J gene lost 2 bases, with 8 bases spanning the gap. CDR3 length equals 12 residues. The source of the sample is a study of T-cell memory formation after mild COVID-19. Points from the study as a whole: The study found contracting CD4+ clones mainly in CM and EM and contracting CD8+ clones in EMRA. Pre-infection memory harbored some responding clones, suggesting cross-reactive memory joined. Clones shrinking from day 15 to 85 showed even CD4/CD8 mixes; later expanders tilted CD4+.

The V call is TRBV12-3 or TRBV12-4, the J call TRBJ1-2, with TRBD1 as a possible D gene (5 bases). This TCR was recovered from a man between 18 and 35 years old who had mild COVID-19 (a few samples of this study predate the infection). Cell type and time point are not known. Specimen: PBMCs or a T cell subset sorted from them (not recorded which). The DNA for the CDR3 is TGTGCCAGCACGTGGGGCAACTATGGCTACACCTTC. Translated: CASTWGNYGYTF.